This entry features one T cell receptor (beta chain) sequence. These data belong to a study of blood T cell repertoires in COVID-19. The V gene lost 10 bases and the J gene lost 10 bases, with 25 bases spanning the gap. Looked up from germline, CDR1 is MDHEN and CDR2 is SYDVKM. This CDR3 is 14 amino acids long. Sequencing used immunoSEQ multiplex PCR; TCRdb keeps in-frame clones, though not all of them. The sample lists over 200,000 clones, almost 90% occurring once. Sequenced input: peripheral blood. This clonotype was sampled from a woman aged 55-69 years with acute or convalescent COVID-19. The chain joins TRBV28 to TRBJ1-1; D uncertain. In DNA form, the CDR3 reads TGTGCCACCCTGATAGACGGGGTTCGGAGGGTAGCTTTCTTT. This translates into CATLIDGVRRVAFF.